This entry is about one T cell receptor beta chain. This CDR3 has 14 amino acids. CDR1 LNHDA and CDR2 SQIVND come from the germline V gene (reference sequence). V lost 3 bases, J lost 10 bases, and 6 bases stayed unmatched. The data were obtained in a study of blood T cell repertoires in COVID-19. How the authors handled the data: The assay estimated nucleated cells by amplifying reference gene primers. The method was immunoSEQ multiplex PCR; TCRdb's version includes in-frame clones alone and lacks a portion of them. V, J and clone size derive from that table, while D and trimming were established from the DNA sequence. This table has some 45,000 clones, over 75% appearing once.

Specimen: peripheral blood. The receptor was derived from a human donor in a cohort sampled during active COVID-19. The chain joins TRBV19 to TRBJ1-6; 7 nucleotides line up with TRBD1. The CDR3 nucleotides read TGTGCCAGTAGTATCGTTCAGGGGGGATCACCCCTCCACTTT. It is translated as CASSIVQGGSPLHF. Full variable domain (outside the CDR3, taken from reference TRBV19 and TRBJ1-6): DGGITQSPKYLFRKEGQNVTLSCEQNLNHDAMYWYRQDPGQGLRLIYYSQIVNDFQKGDIAEGYSVSREKKESFPLTVTSAQKNPTAFYLCASSIVQGGSPLHFGNGTRLTVT.